This TCR beta chain originates from a study of OX40 agonist ivuxolimab in advanced cancers. Study-wide background: An agonistic human IgG2 monoclonal antibody against OX40 (CD134) was given. Points from the study as a whole: Part of the nonresponder group also had normalized T-cell clonal expansion that was low.

Germline CDR1 and CDR2: SGHTA and FQGNSA. There are 17 residues in the CDR3. J lost 4 bases, V lost 0 bases, and 5 bases had no gene match. TCRdb's table, derived via immunoSEQ multiplex PCR, lists solely in-frame clones and lacks some. Here the sample spans 60,000 to 90,000 clones, roughly 91% being singletons. A note on this clone: Its cognate antigen is unknown.

Patients were ineligible given autoimmune disease history or systemic immunosuppression. V usage is TRBV7-2 and J usage is TRBJ2-1, with 11 positions matching TRBD2. This sample comprised CD4+ or CD8+ T cells sorted from blood, obtained in a trial of the OX40 agonist ivuxolimab. The source of this sequence is an adult with an advanced solid tumor such as melanoma, head and neck, liver or kidney cancer. CDR3 DNA sequence: TGTGCCAGCAGCTTAGCGGCTAGCGGGGGGAGTTACAATGAGCAGTTCTTC. Translation gives CASSLAASGGSYNEQFF.